The rows below give T cell receptor beta chains drawn from one sample of a study of blood T cells in healthy people across ages. TCRdb independently ran MiXCR on the 5' RACE reads; one entry per CDR3 protein. Among approximately 1.5 million distinct CDR3 sequences listed, roughly two fifths were seen once. Sequenced input: blood. These receptors were taken from a woman younger than 30 in good health. The CDR3 runs from the conserved cysteine through the conserved F or W. D genes are given only for firm matches. Expanded clones are given a class, and other clones once, few, many or no size at all.

d_gene: .
v_gene: TRBV12-5
abundance: .
j_gene: TRBJ2-7
CDR3nt: TGTGCTAGTGGTTTGGTACCGGACACGGCCTCCTACGAGCAGTACTTC
CDR3aa: CASGLVPDTASYEQYF

d_gene: .
v_gene: TRBV12-3/TRBV12-4
abundance: .
j_gene: TRBJ2-2
CDR3nt: TGTGCCAGCAGTTCCCAGGGGTCTGGCGTCACCGGGGAGCTGTTTTTT
CDR3aa: CASSSQGSGVTGELFF

d_gene: .
v_gene: TRBV5-1
abundance: .
j_gene: TRBJ2-7
CDR3nt: TGCGCCAGCAGCTCAGCTACACCCGACAATGAGCAGTACTTC
CDR3aa: CASSSATPDNEQYF

d_gene: TRBD1
v_gene: TRBV4-2
abundance: .
j_gene: TRBJ1-2
CDR3nt: TGTGCCAGCAGCCGCCCGGAGACAGGGATCTATGGCTACACCTTC
CDR3aa: CASSRPETGIYGYTF

d_gene: .
v_gene: TRBV7-2
abundance: few
j_gene: TRBJ2-7
CDR3nt: TGTGCCAGCAGCTACGACAGGAATAACTACGAGCAGTACTTC
CDR3aa: CASSYDRNNYEQYF

d_gene: .
v_gene: TRBV7-2
abundance: .
j_gene: TRBJ2-5
CDR3nt: TGTGCCAGCAGCTCCACAGCAAACCAAGAGACCCAGTACTTC
CDR3aa: CASSSTANQETQYF

d_gene: .
v_gene: TRBV18
abundance: few
j_gene: TRBJ2-6
CDR3nt: TGTGCCAGCTCACCACAGGGGACCGCCAACGTCCTGACTTTC
CDR3aa: CASSPQGTANVLTF

d_gene: .
v_gene: TRBV25-1
abundance: .
j_gene: TRBJ2-3
CDR3nt: TGTGCCAGCAGTGAAGGTGACGGGGTTCGCACAGATACGCAGTATTTT
CDR3aa: CASSEGDGVRTDTQYF

d_gene: .
v_gene: TRBV14
abundance: .
j_gene: TRBJ2-7
CDR3nt: TGTGCCAGCAGCCGAGCTGGGGGGCAATACGAGCAGTACTTC
CDR3aa: CASSRAGGQYEQYF

d_gene: .
v_gene: TRBV20-1
abundance: .
j_gene: TRBJ1-2
CDR3nt: TGCAGTGCTAAAGCGACCACCAACTATGGCTACACCTTC
CDR3aa: CSAKATTNYGYTF

d_gene: .
v_gene: TRBV29-1
abundance: .
j_gene: TRBJ2-1
CDR3nt: TGCAGCGGGGGGGAGAATGAGCAGTTCTTC
CDR3aa: CSGGENEQFF

d_gene: TRBD2
v_gene: TRBV29-1
abundance: .
j_gene: TRBJ2-7
CDR3nt: TGCAGCGTTGCCGGGACTAGCGCCTCCTACGAGCAGTACTTC
CDR3aa: CSVAGTSASYEQYF

d_gene: TRBD1
v_gene: TRBV9
abundance: once
j_gene: TRBJ1-2
CDR3nt: TGTGCCAGCAGCGCAGCCGACAGGGGGTATGGCTACACCTTC
CDR3aa: CASSAADRGYGYTF

d_gene: .
v_gene: TRBV20-1
abundance: .
j_gene: TRBJ2-7
CDR3nt: TGCAGTGCTAGTAACAGCCTCTACGAGCAGTACTTC
CDR3aa: CSASNSLYEQYF

d_gene: TRBD1
v_gene: TRBV12-3/TRBV12-4
abundance: .
j_gene: TRBJ2-1
CDR3nt: TGTGCCGGCAGCCAAGACAGGGGCTTACCAACGGGGAATGAGCAGTTCTTC
CDR3aa: CAGSQDRGLPTGNEQFF

d_gene: .
v_gene: TRBV7-9
abundance: .
j_gene: TRBJ2-2
CDR3nt: TGTGCCAGCAGTAGCGGAAGGGCCGGGGAGCTGTTTTTT
CDR3aa: CASSSGRAGELFF

d_gene: .
v_gene: TRBV7-2
abundance: many
j_gene: TRBJ2-7
CDR3nt: TGTGCCAGCAGCCCCTCAGACTACGAGCAGTACTTC
CDR3aa: CASSPSDYEQYF

d_gene: .
v_gene: TRBV9
abundance: .
j_gene: TRBJ1-2
CDR3nt: TGTGCCAGCAGCGTAGACACCTACACCTTC
CDR3aa: CASSVDTYTF